These 8 T cell receptor beta chains originate from one sample sequenced in a study of CD8 T cells in Susac syndrome. An input of about 0.5 to 1 ug of RNA was subjected to reverse transcription using random hexamers. TCRdb itself ran the immunoSEQ multiplex PCR reads through MiXCR, one entry per CDR3 protein. Here the sample spans about 140,000 distinct CDR3 sequences, 85% to 95% being singletons. Sequenced: CD8+ T cells from PBMCs. The receptors stem from a human donor with Susac syndrome.

This chain links TRBV9 with TRBJ2-1; 9 bases line up with TRBD2. The CDR3 has 14 residues. With 3 bases clipped from V and 8 bases from J, the junction kept 6 bases outside the gene matches. CDR1 and CDR2 (germline): SGDLS, YYNGEE. The CDR3 nucleotides are TGTGCCAGCAGCGAACCGGGACTAGCTGATGAGCAGTTCTTC. Translated, it gives CASSEPGLADEQFF. Using reference TRBV9 and TRBJ2-1 for the parts outside the CDR3, the full variable domain is DSGVTQTPKHLITATGQRVTLRCSPRSGDLSVYWYQQSLDQGLQFLIQYYNGEERAKGNILERFSAQQFPDLHSELNLSSLELGDSALYFCASSEPGLADEQFFGPGTRLTVL.

The chain employs TRBV9 and TRBJ2-1; 9 nucleotides match TRBD2. Germline CDR1 is SGDLS and CDR2 is YYNGEE. CDR3 length: 16 amino acids. After removal of 3 bases from V and 5 bases from J, the junction contained 9 bases not matched to a gene. The CDR3 region is CASSAQAGGKDNEQFF. The CDR3 DNA reads as TGTGCCAGCAGCGCCCAAGCGGGAGGTAAAGACAATGAGCAGTTCTTC. The variable domain in full, completed from reference TRBV9 and TRBJ2-1, reads DSGVTQTPKHLITATGQRVTLRCSPRSGDLSVYWYQQSLDQGLQFLIQYYNGEERAKGNILERFSAQQFPDLHSELNLSSLELGDSALYFCASSAQAGGKDNEQFFGPGTRLTVL.

The rearrangement uses TRBV12-3 or TRBV12-4 and TRBJ2-1, with 8 positions matching TRBD1. J gave up 8 bases and V 5 bases, and 8 bases lay outside the gene matches. The CDR3 spans 14 residues. The DNA for the CDR3 is TGTGCCAGCAGTCCCGGGACAGGTTGGCATGAGCAGTTCTTC. Protein: CASSPGTGWHEQFF.

The chain combines TRBV20-1 with TRBJ2-5, with a possible D match to TRBD2 (5 bases). This CDR3 comprises 15 residues. Looked up from germline, CDR1 is DFQATT and CDR2 is SNEGSKA (reference sequence). V was trimmed by 0 bases and J by 5 bases, leaving 16 bases between them. For the CDR3, the DNA is TGCAGTGCTAGAGAGCCGGCGGCGACGGGGGAGACCCAGTACTTC. Its protein is CSAREPAATGETQYF.

The chain links TRBV12-3 or TRBV12-4 to TRBJ1-1, with D perhaps matching TRBD1 (6 bases). Trimming cost V 3 bases and J 1 base, with 15 bases left between them. The CDR3 contains 16 residues. This CDR3 reads CASSLYRELGNTEAFF. CDR3 coding DNA: TGTGCCAGCAGTTTGTACAGGGAACTGGGGAACACTGAAGCTTTCTTT.

The gene calls are TRBV28 and TRBJ2-3, with a tentative D call TRBD2 (5 bases). This CDR3 region has 13 residues. Trimming removed 1 base from V and 6 bases from J, with 8 bases in between. CDR1 and CDR2 from the germline V gene are MDHEN and SYDVKM. In nucleotides, the CDR3 is TGTGCCAGCAGTTTATTAACTAGTGATACGCAGTATTTT. Amino acid sequence: CASSLLTSDTQYF.

The rearrangement links TRBV28 to TRBJ2-7; 12 bases match TRBD2. The length of the CDR3 is 14 residues. The V and J ends lost 6 bases and 2 bases, in that order; junction bases with no gene match: 2. Germline CDR1 MDHEN, CDR2 SYDVKM. CDR3 region: CASRTSGSPYEQYF. The CDR3 coding sequence is TGTGCCAGCAGGACTAGCGGGAGCCCCTACGAGCAGTACTTC.

The chain recombines TRBV15 with TRBJ2-3; 12 bases match TRBD2. Losses at the gene ends were 0 bases for V and 5 bases for J; bases not matched to a gene: 6. The CDR3 is 17 residues long. The germline gives CDR1 LNHNV, CDR2 YYDKDF (reference sequence). The CDR3 DNA is TGTGCCACCAGCAGAGACAGGACTAGCGGGATTGGAGATACGCAGTATTTT. This encodes CATSRDRTSGIGDTQYF.